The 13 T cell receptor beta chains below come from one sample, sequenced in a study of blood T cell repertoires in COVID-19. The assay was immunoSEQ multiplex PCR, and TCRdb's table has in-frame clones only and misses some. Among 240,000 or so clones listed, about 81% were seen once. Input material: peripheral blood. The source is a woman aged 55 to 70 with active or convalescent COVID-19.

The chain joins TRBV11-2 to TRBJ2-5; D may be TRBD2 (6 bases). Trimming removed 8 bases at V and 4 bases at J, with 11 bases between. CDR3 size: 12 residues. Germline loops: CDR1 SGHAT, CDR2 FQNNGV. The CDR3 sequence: CASLRGSETQYF. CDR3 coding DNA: TGTGCCAGCCTCCGGGGGTCAGAGACCCAGTACTTC.

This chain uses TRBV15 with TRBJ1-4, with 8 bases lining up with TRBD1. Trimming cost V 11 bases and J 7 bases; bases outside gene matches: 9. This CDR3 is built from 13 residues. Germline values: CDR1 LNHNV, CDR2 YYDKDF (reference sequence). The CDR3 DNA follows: TGTGCCTCTGGACAGGGTGGAGGTGAAAAACTGTTTTTT. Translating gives CASGQGGGEKLFF.

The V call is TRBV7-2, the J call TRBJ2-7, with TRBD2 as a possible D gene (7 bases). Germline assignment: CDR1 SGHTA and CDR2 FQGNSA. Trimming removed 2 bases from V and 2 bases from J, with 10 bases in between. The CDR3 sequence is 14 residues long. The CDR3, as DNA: TGTGCCAGCAGCTTATGGGGGGGGCCCTACGAGCAGTACTTC. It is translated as CASSLWGGPYEQYF.

CDR3 coding DNA: TGTGCCAGTAGTATCCTGTTGGTGAGACAGCCCCAGCATTTT. Its translation: CASSILLVRQPQHF. V usage is TRBV19 and J usage is TRBJ1-5, with D unclear. Germline V gene data show CDR1 as LNHDA and CDR2 as SQIVND (reference sequence). V lost 3 bases and J 7 bases, leaving 13 bases between the germline ends. The CDR3 is 14 residues long. The variable domain in full, with the rest retrieved from reference TRBV19 and TRBJ1-5, is DGGITQSPKYLFRKEGQNVTLSCEQNLNHDAMYWYRQDPGQGLRLIYYSQIVNDFQKGDIAEGYSVSREKKESFPLTVTSAQKNPTAFYLCASSILLVRQPQHFGDGTRLSIL.

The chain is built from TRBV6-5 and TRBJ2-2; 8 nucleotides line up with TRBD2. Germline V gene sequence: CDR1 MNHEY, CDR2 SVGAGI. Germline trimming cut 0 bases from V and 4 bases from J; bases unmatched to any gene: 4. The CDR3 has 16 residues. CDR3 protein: CASSYSVSGGTGELFF. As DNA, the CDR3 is TGTGCCAGCAGTTACTCGGTCAGCGGGGGCACCGGGGAGCTGTTTTTT.

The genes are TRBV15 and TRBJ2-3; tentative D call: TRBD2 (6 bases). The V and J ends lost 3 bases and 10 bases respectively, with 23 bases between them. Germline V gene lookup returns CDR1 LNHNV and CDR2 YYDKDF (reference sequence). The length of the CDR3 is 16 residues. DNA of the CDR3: TGTGCCACCAGCAGTTCTTGGGGGGACTTTCTCCGGGCGCAGTATTTT. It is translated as CATSSSWGDFLRAQYF.

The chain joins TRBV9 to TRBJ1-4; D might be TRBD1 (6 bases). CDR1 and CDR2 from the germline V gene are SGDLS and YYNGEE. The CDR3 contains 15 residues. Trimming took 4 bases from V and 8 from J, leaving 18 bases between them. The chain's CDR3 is CASSLAGGGKEKLFF. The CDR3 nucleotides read TGTGCCAGCAGCCTCGCGGGCGGGGGCAAGGAAAAACTGTTTTTT.

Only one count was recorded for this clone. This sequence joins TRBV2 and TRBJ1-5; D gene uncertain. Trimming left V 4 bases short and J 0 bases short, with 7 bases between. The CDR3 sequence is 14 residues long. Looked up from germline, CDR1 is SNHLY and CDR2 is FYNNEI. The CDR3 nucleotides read TGTGCCAGCAGTGCGAGTTATAGCAATCAGCCCCAGCATTTT. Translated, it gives CASSASYSNQPQHF.

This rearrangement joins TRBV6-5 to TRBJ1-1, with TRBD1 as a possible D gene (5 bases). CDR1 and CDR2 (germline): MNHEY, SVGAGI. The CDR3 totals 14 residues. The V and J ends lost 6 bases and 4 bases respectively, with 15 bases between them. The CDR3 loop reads CASRLAGVRTEAFF. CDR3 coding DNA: TGTGCCAGCAGATTAGCGGGGGTTCGCACTGAAGCTTTCTTT.

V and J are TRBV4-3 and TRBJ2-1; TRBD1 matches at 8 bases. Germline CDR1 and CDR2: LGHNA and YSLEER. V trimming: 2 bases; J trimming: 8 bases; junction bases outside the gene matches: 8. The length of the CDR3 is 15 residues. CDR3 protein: CASSQFQTGEDEQFF. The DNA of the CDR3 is TGCGCCAGCAGCCAATTCCAGACAGGGGAGGATGAGCAGTTCTTC.

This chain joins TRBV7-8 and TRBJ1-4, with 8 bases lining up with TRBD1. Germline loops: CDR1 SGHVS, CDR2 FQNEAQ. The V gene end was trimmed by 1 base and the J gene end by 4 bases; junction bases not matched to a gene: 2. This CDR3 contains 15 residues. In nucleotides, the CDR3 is TGTGCCAGCAGCTTAGGGGGACAGGTTAATGAAAAACTGTTTTTT. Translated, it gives CASSLGGQVNEKLFF. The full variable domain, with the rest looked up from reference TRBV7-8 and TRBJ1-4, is GAGVSQSPRYKVAKRGQDVALRCDPISGHVSLFWYQQALGQGPEFLTYFQNEAQLDKSGLPSDRFFAERPEGSVSTLKIQRTQQEDSAVYLCASSLGGQVNEKLFFGSGTQLSVL.

CDR3 residues: CASSPNSGERETQYF. The CDR3 DNA reads as TGTGCCAGCTCACCAAATAGCGGGGAGAGGGAGACCCAGTACTTC. This chain uses TRBV18 with TRBJ2-5; 8 nucleotides line up with TRBD2. The CDR3 totals 15 residues. Germline V gives CDR1 KGHSH, CDR2 LQKENI. J was trimmed by 5 bases and V by 2 bases; bases with no gene match: 7.

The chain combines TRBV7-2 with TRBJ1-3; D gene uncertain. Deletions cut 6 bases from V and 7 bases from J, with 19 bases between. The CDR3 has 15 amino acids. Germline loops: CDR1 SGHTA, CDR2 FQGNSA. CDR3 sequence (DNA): TGTGCCAGCAGACTCGAAGCGGGATCGGAGAACACCATATATTTT. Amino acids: CASRLEAGSENTIYF. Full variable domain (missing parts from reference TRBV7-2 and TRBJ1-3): GAGVSQSPSNKVTEKGKDVELRCDPISGHTALYWYRQSLGQGLEFLIYFQGNSAPDKSGLPSDRFSAERTGGSVSTLTIQRTQQEDSAVYLCASRLEAGSENTIYFGEGSWLTVV.